This T cell receptor beta chain was identified during a study of CXCR3-negative and CXCR3-positive naive CD8 T cells. Study-wide background: Roughly 1.5 +/- 0.3 million TRB reads came from each library, giving 110 million to 150 million in total. Whole-study results and caveats: Naive CXCR3-positive cells had TRB CDR3s more hydrophobic than those of CXCR3-negative naive cells. Cryopreserved PBMCs had partly decreased CXCR3 expression; fresh PBMCs were used in most assays. Similar TRBV-TRBJ usage was seen in naive cells (both CXCR3-negative and CXCR3-positive), but memory cells differed. Each naive subset displayed comparably high diversity, whereas memory CD8+ cells displayed much lower diversity.

To note about this clonotype: The antigen remains undetermined.

The TRB libraries of cDNA were built by UMI-labeled 5' RACE. TCRdb reprocessed the 5' RACE reads and keeps a single row for each CDR3 protein, giving no DNA. The data show about 150,000 distinct CDR3 sequences, and the top ten clones hold 0.4% to 0.5%. The CDR3 is 14 residues long. CDR1 and CDR2 (germline): MNHEY, SMNVEV (reference sequence). The sample consisted of naive CXCR3+ CD8+ T cells from blood. Subset meaning: CD45RO-CCR7+CD27+CD95- naive CD8+ T cells expressing CXCR3 (TNR3+). This sequence joins TRBV27 and TRBJ2-7; TCRdb returns TRBD1, unconfirmable since there is no DNA. The clonotype was recovered from a human donor in good health. Some clones in this sample may be carry-over from other donors' samples. CDR3 sequence reads: CASSSKRTGVGQYF.